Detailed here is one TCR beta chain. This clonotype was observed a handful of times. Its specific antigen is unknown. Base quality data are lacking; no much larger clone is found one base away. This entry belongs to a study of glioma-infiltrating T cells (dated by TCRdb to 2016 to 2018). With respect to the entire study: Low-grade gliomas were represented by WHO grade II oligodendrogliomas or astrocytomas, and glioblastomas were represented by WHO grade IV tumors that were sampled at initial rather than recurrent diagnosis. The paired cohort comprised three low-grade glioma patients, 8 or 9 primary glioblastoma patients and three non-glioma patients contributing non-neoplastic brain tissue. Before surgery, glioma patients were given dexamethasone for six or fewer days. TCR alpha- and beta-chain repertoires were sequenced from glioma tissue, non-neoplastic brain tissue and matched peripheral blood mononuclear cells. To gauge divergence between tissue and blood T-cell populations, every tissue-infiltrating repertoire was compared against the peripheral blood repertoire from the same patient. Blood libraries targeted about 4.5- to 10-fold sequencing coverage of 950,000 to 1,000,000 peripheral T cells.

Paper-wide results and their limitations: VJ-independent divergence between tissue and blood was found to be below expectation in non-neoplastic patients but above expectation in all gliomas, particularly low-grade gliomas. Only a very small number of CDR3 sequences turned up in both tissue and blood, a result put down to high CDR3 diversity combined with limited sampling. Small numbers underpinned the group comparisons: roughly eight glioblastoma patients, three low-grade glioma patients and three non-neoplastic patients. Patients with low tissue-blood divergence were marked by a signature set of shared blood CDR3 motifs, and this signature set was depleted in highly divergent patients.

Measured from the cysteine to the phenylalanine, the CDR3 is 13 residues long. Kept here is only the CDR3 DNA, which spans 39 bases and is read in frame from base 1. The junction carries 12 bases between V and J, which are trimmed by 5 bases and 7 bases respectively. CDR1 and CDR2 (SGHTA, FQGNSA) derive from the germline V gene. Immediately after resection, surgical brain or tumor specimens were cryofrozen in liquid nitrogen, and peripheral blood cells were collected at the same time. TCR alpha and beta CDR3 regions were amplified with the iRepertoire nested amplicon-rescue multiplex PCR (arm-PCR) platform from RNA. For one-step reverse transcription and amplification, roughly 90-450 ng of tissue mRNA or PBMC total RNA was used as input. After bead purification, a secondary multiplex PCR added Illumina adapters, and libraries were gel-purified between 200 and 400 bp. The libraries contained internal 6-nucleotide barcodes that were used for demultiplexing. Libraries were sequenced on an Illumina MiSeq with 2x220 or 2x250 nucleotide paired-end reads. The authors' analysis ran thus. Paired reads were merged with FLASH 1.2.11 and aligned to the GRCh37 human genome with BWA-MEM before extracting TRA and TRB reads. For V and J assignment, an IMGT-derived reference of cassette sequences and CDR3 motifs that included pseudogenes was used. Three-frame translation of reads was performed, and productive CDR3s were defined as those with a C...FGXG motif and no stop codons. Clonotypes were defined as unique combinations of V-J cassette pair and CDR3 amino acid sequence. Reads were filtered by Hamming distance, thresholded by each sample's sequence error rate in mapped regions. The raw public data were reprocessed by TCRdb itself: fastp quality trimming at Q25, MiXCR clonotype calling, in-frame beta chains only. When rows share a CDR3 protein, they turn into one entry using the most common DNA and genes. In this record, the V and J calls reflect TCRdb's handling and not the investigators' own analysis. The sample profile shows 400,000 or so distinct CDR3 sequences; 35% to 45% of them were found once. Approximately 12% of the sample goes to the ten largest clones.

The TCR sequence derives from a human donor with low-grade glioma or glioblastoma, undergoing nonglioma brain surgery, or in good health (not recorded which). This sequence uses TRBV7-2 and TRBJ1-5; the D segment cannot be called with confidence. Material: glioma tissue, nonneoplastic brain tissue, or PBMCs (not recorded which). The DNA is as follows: TGTGCCAGCAGCCCTTCTTTGGGGCAGCCCCAGCATTTT. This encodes CASSPSLGQPQHF.